The next 25 T cell receptor beta chains were all read from a single sample in a study of T-cell reconstitution after alpha-beta-depleted transplantation in children. Unique molecular identifiers were incorporated when the TCRbeta library was constructed. TCRdb fed the PCR reads into MiXCR, producing one record per CDR3 protein. The table lists hundreds of thousands of distinct CDR3 sequences, around 25% of them singletons. Sequencing was performed on PBMCs, mostly from graft donor cells, taken 360 days after TCRalphabeta/CD19-depleted stem cell transplant. The receptors come from a female patient between 2 and 10 years old who had a stem cell transplant for congenital amegakaryocytic thrombocytopenia, so the T cells may come from the graft donor.

This chain uses TRBV7-2 with TRBJ2-3; D is possibly TRBD1 or TRBD2 (6 bases each). In germline, CDR1 is SGHTA, CDR2 FQGNSA. Deletions cut 3 bases from V and 8 bases from J, with 24 bases between. This CDR3 has 17 amino acids. The CDR3 region is CASSLGAAQATAGTQYF. CDR3 nucleotide sequence: TGTGCCAGCAGCTTGGGGGCTGCCCAAGCAACAGCGGGTACGCAGTATTTT.

The chain employs TRBV6-1 and TRBJ2-6; no firm D call. This CDR3 contains 15 residues. Trimming took 6 bases from V and 0 from J, leaving 9 bases between them. In germline, CDR1 is MNHNS, CDR2 SASEGT. As DNA, the CDR3 is TGTGCCAGCAGGTCGGCCCTCTCTGGGGCCAACGTCCTGACTTTC. Residues: CASRSALSGANVLTF.

This clonotype has more than one count but fewer than ten. The V call is TRBV20-1, the J call TRBJ2-3; TRBD2 matches at 8 bases. The junction had 6 bases not matched to a gene; V was cut back by 4 bases and J by 3 bases. The CDR3 has 14 residues. Germline CDR1 and CDR2: DFQATT and SNEGSKA (reference sequence). The CDR3 protein is CSANNGLATDTQYF. The CDR3 nucleotides are TGCAGTGCTAACAATGGACTAGCAACAGATACGCAGTATTTT.

This clonotype was recorded a few times. The V call is TRBV12-3 or TRBV12-4, the J call TRBJ2-5, with 7 bases that match TRBD1. CDR3 length equals 15 residues. V gave up 2 bases and J gave up 1 base; unmatched junction bases: 4. CDR3 sequence (DNA): TGTGCCAGCAGTTTATGGGACAGAACCCAAGAGACCCAGTACTTC. As protein: CASSLWDRTQETQYF.

The V call is TRBV2, the J call TRBJ2-7, with 7 bases identical to TRBD1. The CDR3 sequence is 15 residues long. Germline assignment: CDR1 SNHLY and CDR2 FYNNEI. Trimming removed 6 bases from V and 2 bases from J; junction bases left unmatched: 10. The CDR3 DNA reads as TGTGCCAGCAGCGATGTCAACAGGGGCCCCTACGAGCAGTACTTC. It is translated as CASSDVNRGPYEQYF.

This chain joins TRBV15 and TRBJ2-7; no reliable D call. This CDR3 is 16 amino acids long. Germline V gene sequence: CDR1 LNHNV, CDR2 YYDKDF (reference sequence). V was clipped by 0 bases and J by 2 bases, with 14 bases between them. The CDR3 bases are TGTGCCACCAGCAGAGAATTTGGGGTAAGCCCCTACGAGCAGTACTTC. Translating it yields CATSREFGVSPYEQYF.

This clonotype was observed a few times. The rearrangement links TRBV12-5 to TRBJ2-7, with TRBD2 matching 13 bases. This CDR3 is 16 amino acids long. Germline CDR1 reads LGHNT; CDR2 reads FRNRAP. The junction had 14 bases not matched to a gene; V was cut back by 8 bases and J by 7 bases. The CDR3: CASRLAGGGRVREQYF. As DNA, the CDR3 is TGTGCTAGTCGACTAGCGGGAGGTGGCCGGGTTCGGGAGCAGTACTTC.

The J gene is TRBJ1-1, the V gene TRBV5-1; D ambiguous. The CDR3 consists of 16 residues. V was pared by 2 bases and J by 3 bases, with 17 bases between. CDR1 and CDR2 from the germline V gene are SGHRS and YFSETQ. CDR3: CASSFGVVGSDTEAFF. The DNA of the CDR3 is TGCGCCAGCAGCTTCGGGGTGGTGGGGTCGGACACTGAAGCTTTCTTT.

This chain joins TRBV28 and TRBJ2-5; D uncertain. The CDR3 contains 13 residues. CDR1 is MDHEN and CDR2 is SYDVKM in the germline V gene. Trimming took off 5 bases at V and 0 bases at J, with 7 bases between the two ends. CDR3 in DNA: TGTGCCAGCAGTCTCCAACACCAAGAGACCCAGTACTTC. This encodes CASSLQHQETQYF.

This clonotype occurred a few times. CDR3 sequence reads: CSAQTGGATGELFF. CDR3 coding DNA: TGCAGTGCCCAGACAGGGGGCGCGACCGGGGAGCTGTTTTTT. V gene TRBV20-1 combines with J gene TRBJ2-2; TRBD1 agrees at 10 bases. The germline V gene has CDR1 DFQATT and CDR2 SNEGSKA (reference sequence). J was trimmed by 5 bases and V by 6 bases; bases with no gene match: 6. This CDR3 has 14 residues.

The rearrangement uses TRBV7-2 and TRBJ2-3; D unresolved. V gave up 2 bases and J gave up 1 base, with 7 bases separating them. Germline V gene lookup returns CDR1 SGHTA and CDR2 FQGNSA. This CDR3 has 14 residues. Written as DNA, the CDR3 is TGTGCCAGCAGCTTAAAGGTGCGCACAGATACGCAGTATTTT. This gives the protein CASSLKVRTDTQYF. Full variable domain (outside the CDR3, taken from reference TRBV7-2 and TRBJ2-3): GAGVSQSPSNKVTEKGKDVELRCDPISGHTALYWYRQSLGQGLEFLIYFQGNSAPDKSGLPSDRFSAERTGGSVSTLTIQRTQQEDSAVYLCASSLKVRTDTQYFGPGTRLTVL.

This clonotype occurred a few times. The rearrangement joins TRBV21-1 to TRBJ2-3; the D call of TRBD2 is as the table states it, not checked on the DNA. TRBV21-1 is a recognized pseudogene. This CDR3 is 16 amino acids long. Written as DNA, the CDR3 is TGTGCCAGCAGCAAAGATTGGCGGGTCAGCACAGATACGCAGTATTTT. Translating it yields CASSKDWRVSTDTQYF.

This clonotype was seen ten or more times. The chain combines TRBV27 with TRBJ2-1; D is undetermined. V lost 2 bases, J lost 2 bases, and 4 bases lay in between. Looked up from germline, CDR1 is MNHEY and CDR2 is SMNVEV (reference sequence). The CDR3 contains 13 residues. The CDR3 sequence is CASSLDAYNEQFF. In nucleotides, the CDR3 is TGTGCCAGCAGTTTAGATGCCTACAATGAGCAGTTCTTC.

The rearrangement uses TRBV12-3 or TRBV12-4 and TRBJ1-6, with no clear D. This CDR3 has 14 residues. V was shortened by 3 bases and J by 7 bases, with 10 bases between the two germline ends. The CDR3 spells CASSFGNRNSPLHF. In DNA, the CDR3 is TGTGCCAGCAGTTTCGGGAACAGAAATTCACCCCTCCACTTT.

In this sample, this clonotype turned up a few times. This chain links TRBV11-2 with TRBJ2-2, with 8 bases aligning to TRBD2. Trimming took 0 bases from V and 4 from J; bases not matched to a gene: 1. CDR1 and CDR2 (germline): SGHAT, FQNNGV. The CDR3 totals 15 residues. The CDR3 spells CASSLDGGATGELFF. The CDR3, as DNA: TGTGCCAGCAGCTTAGACGGGGGGGCCACCGGGGAGCTGTTTTTT.

This clonotype appeared a few times. This chain uses TRBV27 with TRBJ1-4; D is unresolved. CDR1 is MNHEY, CDR2 SMNVEV, per germline (reference sequence). V was cut by 5 bases and J by 4 bases, with 11 bases left in between. The CDR3 loop spans 14 amino acids. The CDR3: CASSPGLLNEKLFF. For the CDR3, the DNA is TGTGCCAGCAGTCCCGGACTGCTTAATGAAAAACTGTTTTTT.

This clonotype was seen repeatedly, ten times or more. This chain uses TRBV6-5 with TRBJ1-2; the D is unclear. The V and J ends lost 2 bases and 6 bases respectively, with 13 bases between them. The CDR3 runs 14 residues. CDR1 and CDR2 (germline): MNHEY, SVGAGI. The CDR3 sequence is CASSYTNRGNGYTF. CDR3 nucleotides: TGTGCCAGCAGTTACACGAACAGAGGGAATGGCTACACCTTC.

V gene TRBV15 combines with J gene TRBJ1-1, with a weak D call TRBD1 (6 bases). Trimming pared 1 base from V and 0 bases from J, leaving 9 bases between. CDR1 is LNHNV, CDR2 YYDKDF, per germline (reference sequence). The CDR3 has 15 residues. The CDR3 region is CATSRANRVNTEAFF. In DNA form, the CDR3 reads TGTGCCACCAGCAGAGCTAACAGGGTGAACACTGAAGCTTTCTTT.

This chain uses TRBV29-1 with TRBJ2-5, with 10 positions matching TRBD1. V lost 6 bases and J lost 4; bases outside the gene matches: 11. Germline CDR1 SQVTM, CDR2 ANQGSEA. The CDR3 runs 15 residues. Here the CDR3 reads CSVHKNRDRGETQYF. The CDR3 coding sequence is TGCAGCGTCCACAAGAACCGGGACAGGGGAGAGACCCAGTACTTC. Variable domain in full (rest from reference TRBV29-1 and TRBJ2-5): SAVISQKPSRDICQRGTSLTIQCQVDSQVTMMFWYRQQPGQSLTLIATANQGSEATYESGFVIDKFPISRPNLTFSTLTVSNMSPEDSSIYLCSVHKNRDRGETQYFGPGTRLLVL.

This clonotype was detected a few times. The chain joins TRBV6-1 to TRBJ2-2; D possibly uses TRBD1 or TRBD2 (5 bases each). V lost 7 bases, J lost 2 bases, and 14 bases lay in between. Germline V gene lookup returns CDR1 MNHNS and CDR2 SASEGT. The CDR3 contains 15 residues. CDR3: CASKDGAANTGELFF. The CDR3 DNA is TGTGCCAGCAAAGACGGGGCAGCAAACACCGGGGAGCTGTTTTTT.

The chain links TRBV5-4 to TRBJ2-3, with D maybe TRBD2 (6 bases). Trimming took 7 bases from V and 3 from J, leaving 15 bases between them. CDR1 and CDR2 from the germline V gene are SGHNT and YYREEE (reference sequence). This CDR3 is built from 14 residues. In DNA form, the CDR3 reads TGTGCCAGCTCAGGAGGGCAGCGGACAGATACGCAGTATTTT. Protein: CASSGGQRTDTQYF.

The chain carries TRBV28 and TRBJ1-3; no clear D gene. V lost 0 bases to trimming and J lost 0 bases, with 6 bases between them. The germline CDR1 and CDR2 sequences are MDHEN and SYDVKM. The CDR3 is made up of 15 amino acids. CDR3 DNA: TGTGCCAGCAGTTTATGGGCAGGCTCTGGAAACACCATATATTTT. Encoded protein: CASSLWAGSGNTIYF.

The chain links TRBV5-6 to TRBJ2-1; perhaps TRBD1 as D (6 bases). V lost 1 base and J 7 bases, leaving 15 bases between the germline ends. This CDR3 has 15 amino acids. CDR1 is SGHDT, CDR2 YYEEEE, per germline. CDR3 DNA sequence: TGTGCCAGCAGCTTGTGGGACACATCAGGGAATGAGCAGTTCTTC. Its translation: CASSLWDTSGNEQFF.

This clonotype came up a few times. The chain links TRBV14 to TRBJ2-1; either TRBD1 or TRBD2 may supply D (5 bases each). CDR1 is SGHDN, CDR2 FVKESK, per germline. V dropped 2 bases and J dropped 5 bases, with 16 bases sitting between them. This CDR3 has 16 amino acids. Written as DNA, the CDR3 is TGTGCCAGCAGCCAACGGGCCGGGGCCGCTAACAATGAGCAGTTCTTC. As protein: CASSQRAGAANNEQFF. The variable domain in full, completed from reference TRBV14 and TRBJ2-1, reads EAGVTQFPSHSVIEKGQTVTLRCDPISGHDNLYWYRRVMGKEIKFLLHFVKESKQDESGMPNNRFLAERTGGTYSTLKVQPAELEDSGVYFCASSQRAGAANNEQFFGPGTRLTVL.

At least ten counts were recorded for this clonotype. V is TRBV3-1 and J is TRBJ2-2; 7 bases are a match to TRBD2. This CDR3 is built from 15 residues. The ends lost 2 bases at V and 7 bases at J; junction bases unmatched: 7. Germline CDR1 is LGHDT and CDR2 is YNNKEL (reference sequence). The CDR3 protein is CASSQIGTINGELFF. The CDR3 DNA sequence: TGTGCCAGCAGCCAAATCGGGACTATTAACGGGGAGCTGTTTTTT.